This T cell receptor beta chain was captured in a study of blood T cell repertoires in COVID-19. This table comes from immunoSEQ multiplex PCR, and its TCRdb copy is limited to in-frame clones, with some not included. The table lists around 180,000 clones, 80% to 90% of them singletons. This CDR3 has 16 amino acids. In germline, CDR1 is MNHEY, CDR2 SVGEGT. V dropped 0 bases and J dropped 1 base, with 12 bases sitting between them. Sequencing input: peripheral blood. The chain couples TRBV6-2 or TRBV6-3 to TRBJ1-1, with D perhaps TRBD1 (5 bases). The TCR sequence derives from a woman older than 75 with COVID-19, enrolled during active disease. The CDR3 protein is CASSYSSGGGNTEAFF. CDR3 nucleotides: TGTGCCAGCAGTTACTCATCTGGGGGAGGGAACACTGAAGCTTTCTTT.